One sample yielded the 25 T cell receptor beta chains listed below, sequenced in a study of response to subunit inactivated influenza vaccine. TCRdb fed the RT-PCR reads into MiXCR, producing one record per CDR3 protein. Seen here are about half a million distinct CDR3 sequences, less than 30% observed once, and the top ten hold under 2.5%. The sample consisted of CD4+ T cells sorted from PBMCs, taken less than 6 days after vaccination. These receptor sequences come from a man between 50 and 59 years old who received an inactivated influenza vaccine.

This clonotype was seen a few times. The genes are TRBV3-1 and TRBJ2-4; D uncertain. The CDR3 spans 13 residues. V shed 1 base and J shed 10 bases, with 11 bases lying between them. CDR1 LGHDT and CDR2 YNNKEL come from the germline V gene (reference sequence). As DNA, the CDR3 is TGTGCCAGCAGCCAAGCCCCCGGGCGGATTCAGTACTTC. Encoded protein: CASSQAPGRIQYF. The whole variable domain, filled in from reference TRBV3-1 and TRBJ2-4, reads DTAVSQTPKYLVTQMGNDKSIKCEQNLGHDTMYWYKQDSKKFLKIMFSYNNKELIINETVPNRFSPKSPDKAHLNLHINSLELGDSAVYFCASSQAPGRIQYFGAGTRLSVL.

This clonotype has a handful of counts. The rearrangement links TRBV24-1 to TRBJ2-5; D gene uncertain. Germline V CDR1 and CDR2: KGHDR, SFDVKD. Trimming stripped 3 bases from V and 9 bases from J, with 13 bases between. CDR3 length: 13 residues. CDR3 DNA: TGTGCCACCAGTGATACTGGCCCCTCGGCCCAGTACTTC. As protein: CATSDTGPSAQYF.

In its sample, this clonotype was seen a few times. The chain has TRBV6-1 and TRBJ2-3, with a weak D call TRBD2 (5 bases). The CDR3 sequence is 14 residues long. Germline assignment: CDR1 MNHNS and CDR2 SASEGT. V was clipped by 6 bases and J by 0 bases, with 10 bases between them. This chain's CDR3 is CASRRAASTDTQYF. The CDR3 nucleotides are TGTGCCAGCAGGAGGGCAGCTAGCACAGATACGCAGTATTTT.

This clonotype appeared many times. The CDR3 nucleotides are TGTGCCACCAGTGACCCGGGGGATGAGCAGTTCTTC. It specifies CATSDPGDEQFF. The chain uses TRBV24-1 and TRBJ2-1, with D possibly being TRBD2 (6 bases). CDR1 is KGHDR, CDR2 SFDVKD, per germline. This CDR3 comprises 12 residues. The V and J ends lost 4 bases and 8 bases respectively, with 8 bases between them.

This sequence joins TRBV20-1 and TRBJ1-1; TRBD1 agrees at 7 bases. Trimming took 5 bases from V and 1 from J; bases not matched to a gene: 7. This CDR3 spans 14 amino acids. The germline V gene encodes CDR1 DFQATT and CDR2 SNEGSKA (reference sequence). CDR3 nucleotide sequence: TGCAGTGCTCCCCGACAGGGTGGGAACACTGAAGCTTTCTTT. Translated, it gives CSAPRQGGNTEAFF.

The chain uses TRBV5-1 and TRBJ2-3; TRBD1 matches 7 bases. This CDR3 is 14 amino acids long. Trimming took 3 bases from V and 4 from J; bases not matched to a gene: 5. Germline-derived CDR1 and CDR2 are SGHRS and YFSETQ. CDR3 amino acids: CASSSRQGPDTQYF. The CDR3 region has the DNA TGCGCCAGCAGCTCCAGACAGGGACCAGATACGCAGTATTTT.

This clonotype has just a few counts. The J gene is TRBJ1-1, the V gene TRBV5-1; D remains ambiguous. Trimming shortened V by 1 base and J by 3 bases, and 10 bases separated the two germline ends. Germline V gene sequence: CDR1 SGHRS, CDR2 YFSETQ. The CDR3 extends over 14 amino acids. CDR3 loop: CASSLLSYDTEAFF. The DNA of the CDR3 is TGCGCCAGCAGCTTGTTATCTTACGACACTGAAGCTTTCTTT.

This chain's CDR3 is CASSYLGQAYNEQFF. CDR3 nucleotides: TGTGCCAGCAGTTACTTGGGGCAGGCCTACAATGAGCAGTTCTTC. The chain recombines TRBV6-5 with TRBJ2-1; D may be TRBD1 (5 bases). The CDR3 consists of 15 residues. Germline values: CDR1 MNHEY, CDR2 SVGAGI. The germline V and J ends were trimmed by 1 base and 2 bases, with 9 bases remaining between them.

The V gene is TRBV7-2, the J gene TRBJ1-3; D unclear. V shed 1 base and J shed 1 base, with 11 bases lying between them. The CDR3 runs 16 residues. Germline CDR1 SGHTA, CDR2 FQGNSA. As DNA, the CDR3 is TGTGCCAGCAGCTTAGGTCCCGCCAGTTCTGGAAACACCATATATTTT. Translated: CASSLGPASSGNTIYF.

The J gene is TRBJ2-5, the V gene TRBV7-2; D might be TRBD1 or TRBD2, each matching 5 bases. The V end was cut by 1 base, the J end by 4 bases, with 13 bases between. This CDR3 is built from 15 residues. Germline V gene data show CDR1 as SGHTA and CDR2 as FQGNSA. CDR3 coding DNA: TGTGCCAGCAGCTTAGTGCCAGGGACGGGAGAGACCCAGTACTTC. Its translation is CASSLVPGTGETQYF.

This chain links TRBV28 with TRBJ1-3, with D perhaps matching TRBD1 (6 bases). The CDR3 is 13 amino acids. Germline CDR1 is MDHEN and CDR2 is SYDVKM. Trimming pared 6 bases from V and 5 bases from J, leaving 11 bases between. CDR3 sequence: CASRDSLRNTIYF. In DNA form, the CDR3 reads TGTGCCAGCAGGGACAGTCTGCGAAACACCATATATTTT. The whole variable domain, filled in from reference TRBV28 and TRBJ1-3, reads DVKVTQSSRYLVKRTGEKVFLECVQDMDHENMFWYRQDPGLGLRLIYFSYDVKMKEKGDIPEGYSVSREKKERFSLILESASTNQTSMYLCASRDSLRNTIYFGEGSWLTVV.

This clonotype was seen many times. This rearrangement joins TRBV12-3 or TRBV12-4 to TRBJ1-3; D unresolved. V gave up 8 bases and J gave up 3 bases, with 11 bases separating them. The CDR3 spans 13 residues. The CDR3 sequence: CASGLFGGNTIYF. CDR3 bases: TGTGCCAGCGGGTTGTTTGGTGGAAACACCATATATTTT.

The chain couples TRBV20-1 to TRBJ2-7; D is ambiguous. V was clipped by 2 bases and J by 0 bases, with 5 bases between them. The germline CDR1 and CDR2 sequences are DFQATT and SNEGSKA (reference sequence). The CDR3 is 12 residues long. As DNA, the CDR3 is TGCAGTGCTAGACAGTCCTCCTACGAGCAGTACTTC. This translates into CSARQSSYEQYF.

The table lists this clonotype with a few counts. The chain is built from TRBV7-8 and TRBJ1-6, with 8 bases aligning to TRBD1. The CDR3 runs 14 residues. With 6 bases clipped from V and 7 bases from J, the junction kept 5 bases outside the gene matches. Looked up from germline, CDR1 is SGHVS and CDR2 is FQNEAQ. Written as DNA, the CDR3 is TGTGCCAGCAGTAGACAGGGGAAGAATTCACCCCTCCACTTT. This codes for CASSRQGKNSPLHF.

This rearrangement joins TRBV5-5 to TRBJ2-2; D is undetermined. Germline V gives CDR1 SGHKS, CDR2 YYEKEE (reference sequence). This CDR3 contains 16 residues. Trimming took off 3 bases at V and 0 bases at J, with 12 bases between the two ends. The CDR3 sequence is CASSSPTNPNTGELFF. DNA of the CDR3: TGTGCCAGCAGCTCCCCCACGAACCCGAACACCGGGGAGCTGTTTTTT.

The chain recombines TRBV4-1 with TRBJ1-1, with TRBD1 matching 8 bases. Losses at the gene ends were 2 bases for V and 1 base for J; bases not matched to a gene: 3. The CDR3 runs 15 residues. Germline values: CDR1 MGHRA, CDR2 YSYEKL. CDR3 in DNA: TGCGCCAGCAGCCAACCAGGGGGCAAGAACACTGAAGCTTTCTTT. Protein sequence: CASSQPGGKNTEAFF.

There are a few counts of this clonotype. The chain employs TRBV5-1 and TRBJ2-1; 9 bases match TRBD1. The J segment lost 3 bases and the V segment lost 4 bases, leaving 5 bases of the junction unmatched. Per the germline V gene, CDR1 is SGHRS and CDR2 is YFSETQ. This CDR3 is 15 amino acids long. Here the CDR3 DNA reads TGCGCCAGCAGCCTAGGGACAGGGTTCTACAATGAGCAGTTCTTC. This translates into CASSLGTGFYNEQFF. Drawing the rest from reference TRBV5-1 and TRBJ2-1, the complete variable domain is KAGVTQTPRYLIKTRGQQVTLSCSPISGHRSVSWYQQTPGQGLQFLFEYFSETQRNKGNFPGRFSGRQFSNSRSEMNVSTLELGDSALYLCASSLGTGFYNEQFFGPGTRLTVL.

This sequence joins TRBV29-1 and TRBJ2-5, with 7 bases aligning to TRBD1. The CDR3 is 14 residues long. The V gene end was trimmed by 3 bases and the J gene end by 5 bases; junction bases not matched to a gene: 9. Germline V CDR1 and CDR2: SQVTM, ANQGSEA. Written as DNA, the CDR3 is TGCAGCGTTGATCCCACAGGGGTCGGGGAGACCCAGTACTTC. It codes for CSVDPTGVGETQYF.

This chain connects TRBV5-1 to TRBJ2-1; D is ambiguous. The CDR3 contains 12 residues. V lost 4 bases, J lost 4 bases, and 6 bases lay in between. Germline lookup yields CDR1 SGHRS and CDR2 YFSETQ. The CDR3 DNA reads TGCGCCAGCAGCATTGGGTACAATGAGCAGTTCTTC. This translates into CASSIGYNEQFF.

The gene calls are TRBV12-3 or TRBV12-4 and TRBJ1-4, with D maybe TRBD1 (6 bases). The CDR3 contains 15 residues. V was clipped by 5 bases and J by 4 bases, with 14 bases between them. CDR3 sequence: CASSQIGQFNEKLFF. Written as DNA, the CDR3 is TGTGCCAGCAGTCAAATTGGACAGTTTAATGAAAAACTGTTTTTT.

The sample holds a few counts of this clonotype. V is TRBV29-1 and J is TRBJ1-1; D remains ambiguous. The CDR3 covers 13 residues. Germline-derived CDR1 and CDR2 are SQVTM and ANQGSEA. Trimming took off 3 bases at V and 4 bases at J, with 12 bases between the two ends. The CDR3 reads CSVEGRYLTEAFF. CDR3 DNA: TGCAGCGTTGAGGGCCGATATCTCACTGAAGCTTTCTTT.

The chain is built from TRBV5-1 and TRBJ2-2, with TRBD1 as a possible D gene (7 bases). From germline, CDR1 is SGHRS and CDR2 YFSETQ. This CDR3 spans 16 amino acids. Trimming pared 0 bases from V and 4 bases from J, leaving 13 bases between. CDR3 protein: CASSLEVQGGTGELFF. The CDR3 DNA reads TGCGCCAGCAGCTTGGAGGTCCAGGGGGGCACCGGGGAGCTGTTTTTT.

This clonotype was detected only a few times. The CDR3 DNA reads TGTGCCAGCAGCACGTATACGGGGGTCCCCTCCTACGAGCAGTACTTC. Its protein product is CASSTYTGVPSYEQYF. The J gene is TRBJ2-7, the V gene TRBV3-1; TRBD2 is a possible D gene (6 bases). The CDR3 has 16 amino acids. V lost 5 bases and J lost 0, with 17 bases in between. Germline CDR1 and CDR2: LGHDT and YNNKEL (reference sequence).

V and J are TRBV11-2 and TRBJ2-2; D not resolved. CDR1 and CDR2 from the germline V gene are SGHAT and FQNNGV. This CDR3 has 13 residues. Trimming stripped 5 bases from V and 7 bases from J, with 11 bases between. The CDR3 sequence: CASSPQVNGELFF. The CDR3 coding sequence is TGTGCCAGCAGCCCGCAGGTTAACGGGGAGCTGTTTTTT.

V and J are TRBV6-2 or TRBV6-3 and TRBJ2-2, with 12 bases lining up with TRBD2. Germline CDR1 and CDR2: MNHEY and SVGEGT. V trimming: 6 bases; J trimming: 5 bases; junction bases outside the gene matches: 13. The CDR3 is made up of 18 amino acids. Here the CDR3 DNA reads TGTGCCAGCAGCCCTAGCGGGGGGGCCTCAATCCAGACCGGGGAGCTGTTTTTT. Translated: CASSPSGGASIQTGELFF.